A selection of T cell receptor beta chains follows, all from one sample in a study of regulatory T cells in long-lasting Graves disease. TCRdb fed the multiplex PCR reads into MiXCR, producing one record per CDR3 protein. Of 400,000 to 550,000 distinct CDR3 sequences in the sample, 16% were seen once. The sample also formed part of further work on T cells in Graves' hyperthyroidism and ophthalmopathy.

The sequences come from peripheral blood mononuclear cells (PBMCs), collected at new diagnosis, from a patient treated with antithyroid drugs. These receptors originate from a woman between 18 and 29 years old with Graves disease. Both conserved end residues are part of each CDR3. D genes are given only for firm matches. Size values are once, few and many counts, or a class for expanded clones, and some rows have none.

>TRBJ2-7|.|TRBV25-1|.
TGTGCCAGCAGTGAATATGAGGGCTACTACGAGCAGTACTTC
CASSEYEGYYEQYF
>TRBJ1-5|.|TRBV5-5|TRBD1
TGTGCCAGCAGCCGCGGGGACAGGGAAGGTCAGCCCCAGCATTTT
CASSRGDREGQPQHF
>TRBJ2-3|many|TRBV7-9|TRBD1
TGTGCCCAGGGGACAGGGGGTCCAGATACGCAGTATTTT
CAQGTGGPDTQYF
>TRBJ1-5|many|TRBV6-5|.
TGTGCCAGCAGTTACCTGCCTAATCAGCCCCAGCATTTT
CASSYLPNQPQHF
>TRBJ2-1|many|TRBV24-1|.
TGTGCCACCAGTGATTTGAAGTACGACCACAATGAGCAGTTCTTC
CATSDLKYDHNEQFF
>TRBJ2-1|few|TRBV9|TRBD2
TGTGCCAGCAGCGAAGCGGGAGTATCATACAATGAGCAGTTCTTC
CASSEAGVSYNEQFF
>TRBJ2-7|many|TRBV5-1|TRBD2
TGCGCCAGCAGCCAGGGACTAACACTAACCTACGAGCAGTACTTC
CASSQGLTLTYEQYF
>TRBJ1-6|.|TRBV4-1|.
TGCGCCAGCAGCCATGGGGGTCGCAATTCACCCCTCCACTTT
CASSHGGRNSPLHF
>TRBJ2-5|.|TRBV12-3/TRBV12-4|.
TGTGCCAGCAGTTTAGTCAGGGAGAGGGCCCAGTACTTC
CASSLVRERAQYF
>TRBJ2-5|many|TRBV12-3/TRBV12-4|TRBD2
TGTGCCAGCAGTTTAAGTAGCGGGAGGGCCGTGACCCAGTACTTC
CASSLSSGRAVTQYF
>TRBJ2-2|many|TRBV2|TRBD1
TGTGCCAGCAGTCCGGACAGGGCTACCGGGGAGCTGTTTTTT
CASSPDRATGELFF
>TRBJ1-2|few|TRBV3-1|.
TGTGCCAGCAGCCAACAGAGGGGGTACACCTTC
CASSQQRGYTF
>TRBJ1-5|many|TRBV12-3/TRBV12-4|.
TGTGCCAGCAGTTTAGTGAGTCAGCCCCAGCATTTT
CASSLVSQPQHF
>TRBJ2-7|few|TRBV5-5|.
TGTGCCAGCAGCCAGGAGGTCGGTCTACGGGAGCAGTACTTC
CASSQEVGLREQYF
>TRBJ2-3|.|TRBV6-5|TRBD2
TGTGCCAGCAGTTCCTCACTAGCGGGATTCACAGATACGCAGTATTTT
CASSSSLAGFTDTQYF
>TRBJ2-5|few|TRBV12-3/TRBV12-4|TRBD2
TGTGCCAGCAGATGGGGGACTAGCGTGAAAGAGACCCAGTACTTC
CASRWGTSVKETQYF
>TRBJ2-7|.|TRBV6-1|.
TGTGCCAGCAGCCCCCTTGCGGGGAGGACGGGCTACGAGCAGTACTTC
CASSPLAGRTGYEQYF